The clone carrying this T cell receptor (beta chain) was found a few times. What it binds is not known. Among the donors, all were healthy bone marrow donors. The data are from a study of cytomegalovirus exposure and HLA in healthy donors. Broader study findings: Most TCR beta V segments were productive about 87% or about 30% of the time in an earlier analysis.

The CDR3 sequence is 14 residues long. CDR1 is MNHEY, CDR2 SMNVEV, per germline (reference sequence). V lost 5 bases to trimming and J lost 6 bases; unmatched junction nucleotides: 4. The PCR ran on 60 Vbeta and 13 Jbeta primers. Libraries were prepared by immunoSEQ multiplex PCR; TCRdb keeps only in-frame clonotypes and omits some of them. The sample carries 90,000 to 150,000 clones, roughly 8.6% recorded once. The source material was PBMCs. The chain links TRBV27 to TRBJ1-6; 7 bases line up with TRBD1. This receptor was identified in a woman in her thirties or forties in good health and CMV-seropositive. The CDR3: CASSPYRGNSPLHF. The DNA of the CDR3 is TGTGCCAGCAGTCCTTACAGGGGTAATTCACCCCTCCACTTT.